This entry features one T cell receptor (beta chain) sequence. The sample carries other DNA sequences with the same CDR3. This record comes from a study of shared clonotypes between healthy human individuals. The protocol was immunoSEQ multiplex PCR, while the TCRdb copy is restricted to in-frame clones and leaves out a portion. The table shows some 1 million clones, with about 75% occurring only once. This CDR3 contains 13 residues. CDR1 SGHTA and CDR2 FQGNSA come from the germline V gene. Trimming removed 0 bases at V and 7 bases at J, with 7 bases between. Sequences were obtained from memory CD4+ T cells sorted from blood. Noted subset: CD45RA-negative fraction. The receptor was isolated from a man between 18 and 35 years old in good health. The V gene is TRBV7-2, the J gene TRBJ2-1; no clear D. The CDR3 here is CASSLARMNEQFF. CDR3 nucleotide sequence: TGTGCCAGCAGCTTAGCGCGGATGAATGAGCAGTTCTTC. The full variable domain, completed using reference TRBV7-2 and TRBJ2-1, is GAGVSQSPSNKVTEKGKDVELRCDPISGHTALYWYRQSLGQGLEFLIYFQGNSAPDKSGLPSDRFSAERTGGSVSTLTIQRTQQEDSAVYLCASSLARMNEQFFGPGTRLTVL.